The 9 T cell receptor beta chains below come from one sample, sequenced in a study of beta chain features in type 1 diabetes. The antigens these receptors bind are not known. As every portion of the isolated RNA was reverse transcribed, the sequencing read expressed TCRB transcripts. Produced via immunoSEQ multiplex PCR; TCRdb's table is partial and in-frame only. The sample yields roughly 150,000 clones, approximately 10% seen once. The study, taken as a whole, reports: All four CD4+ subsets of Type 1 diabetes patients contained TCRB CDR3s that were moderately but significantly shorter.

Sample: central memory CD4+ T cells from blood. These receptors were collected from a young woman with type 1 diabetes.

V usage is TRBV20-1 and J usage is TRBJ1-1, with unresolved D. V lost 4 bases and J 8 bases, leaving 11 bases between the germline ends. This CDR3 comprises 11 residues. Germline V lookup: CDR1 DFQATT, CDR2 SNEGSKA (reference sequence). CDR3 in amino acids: CSATPQLEAFF. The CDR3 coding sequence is TGCAGTGCTACGCCACAGCTAGAAGCTTTCTTT.

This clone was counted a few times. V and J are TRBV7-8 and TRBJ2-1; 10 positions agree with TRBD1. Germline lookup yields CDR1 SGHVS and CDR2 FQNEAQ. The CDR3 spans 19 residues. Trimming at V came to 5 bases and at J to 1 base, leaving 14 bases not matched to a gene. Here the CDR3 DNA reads TGTGCCAGCAGCGCCCGGGACAGGGGCCTTAAGAGTTCCTACAATGAGCAGTTCTTC. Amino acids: CASSARDRGLKSSYNEQFF. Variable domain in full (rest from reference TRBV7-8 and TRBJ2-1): GAGVSQSPRYKVAKRGQDVALRCDPISGHVSLFWYQQALGQGPEFLTYFQNEAQLDKSGLPSDRFFAERPEGSVSTLKIQRTQQEDSAVYLCASSARDRGLKSSYNEQFFGPGTRLTVL.

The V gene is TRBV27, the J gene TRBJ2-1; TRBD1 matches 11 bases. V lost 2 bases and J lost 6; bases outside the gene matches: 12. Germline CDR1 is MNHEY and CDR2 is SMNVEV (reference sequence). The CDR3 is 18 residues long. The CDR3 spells CASSLRGTGGYQPNEQFF. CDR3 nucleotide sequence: TGTGCCAGCAGTTTAAGGGGGACAGGGGGGTATCAGCCCAATGAGCAGTTCTTC.

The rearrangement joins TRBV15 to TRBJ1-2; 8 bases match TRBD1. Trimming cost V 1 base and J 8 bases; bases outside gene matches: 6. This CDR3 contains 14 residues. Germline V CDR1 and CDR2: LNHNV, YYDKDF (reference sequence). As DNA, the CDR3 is TGTGCCACCAGCAGAGCCCAGGGGGCGGGAGGCTACACCTTC. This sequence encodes CATSRAQGAGGYTF.

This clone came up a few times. Here the CDR3 DNA reads TGTGCCAGTAGTATTTCGGAGAGTTGGACTGAAGCTTTCTTT. Translating it yields CASSISESWTEAFF. The chain recombines TRBV19 with TRBJ1-1; D ambiguous. The length of the CDR3 is 14 residues. Looked up from germline, CDR1 is LNHDA and CDR2 is SQIVND (reference sequence). V dropped 3 bases and J dropped 5 bases, with 13 bases sitting between them.

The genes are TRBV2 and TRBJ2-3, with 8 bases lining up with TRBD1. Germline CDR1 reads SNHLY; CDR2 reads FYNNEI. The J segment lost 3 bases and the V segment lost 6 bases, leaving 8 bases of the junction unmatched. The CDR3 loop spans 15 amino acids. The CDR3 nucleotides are TGTGCCAGCAGAGACGACAGGGGTGGTACAGATACGCAGTATTTT. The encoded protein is CASRDDRGGTDTQYF.

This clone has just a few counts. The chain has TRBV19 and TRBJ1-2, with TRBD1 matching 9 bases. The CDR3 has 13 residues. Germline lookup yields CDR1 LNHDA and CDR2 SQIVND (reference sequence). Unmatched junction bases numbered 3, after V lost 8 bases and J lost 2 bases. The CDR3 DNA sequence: TGTGCCAGTGGGACAGGGCCGAACTATGGCTACACCTTC. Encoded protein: CASGTGPNYGYTF.

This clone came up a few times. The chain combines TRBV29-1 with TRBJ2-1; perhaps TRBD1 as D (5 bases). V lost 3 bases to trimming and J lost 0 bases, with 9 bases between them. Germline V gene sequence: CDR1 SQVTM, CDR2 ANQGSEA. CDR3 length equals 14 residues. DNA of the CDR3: TGCAGCGTTGACAGGGATGGCTCCTACAATGAGCAGTTCTTC. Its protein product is CSVDRDGSYNEQFF.

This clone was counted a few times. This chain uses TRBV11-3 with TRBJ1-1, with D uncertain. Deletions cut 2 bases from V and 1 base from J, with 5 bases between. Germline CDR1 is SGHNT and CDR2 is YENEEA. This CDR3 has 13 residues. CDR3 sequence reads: CASSLPGNTEAFF. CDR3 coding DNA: TGTGCCAGCAGCTTACCGGGGAACACTGAAGCTTTCTTT.